Presented here are 23 T cell receptor beta chains from one specimen sequenced in a study of shared clonotypes between healthy human individuals. Sequencing used immunoSEQ multiplex PCR; TCRdb keeps in-frame clones, though not all of them. The profile shows around 700,000 clones, around two thirds of them singletons. Sequenced input: memory CD4+ T cells sorted from blood. Indicated subset: CD45RA-negative fraction. Source of these receptors: a young woman in good health.

The V and J genes are TRBV9 and TRBJ2-7; the match to TRBD2 covers 7 bases. Germline loops: CDR1 SGDLS, CDR2 YYNGEE. The CDR3 covers 15 residues. With 3 bases clipped from V and 3 bases from J, the junction kept 9 bases outside the gene matches. The CDR3 region is CASSAPRGESYEQYF. The CDR3 DNA reads as TGTGCCAGCAGCGCCCCACGGGGGGAAAGCTACGAGCAGTACTTC.

The chain is built from TRBV4-2 and TRBJ2-1; D unresolved. CDR1 and CDR2 (germline): LGHNA, YNFKEQ. The CDR3 contains 13 residues. The ends were cut back, 0 bases at V and 9 bases at J, with 9 bases in the middle. The CDR3: CASSQDHGTEQFF. The DNA for the CDR3 is TGTGCCAGCAGCCAAGATCATGGTACTGAGCAGTTCTTC.

The genes are TRBV5-4 and TRBJ2-3; 10 bases agree with TRBD2. The CDR3 loop spans 16 amino acids. Germline V CDR1 and CDR2: SGHNT, YYREEE (reference sequence). V dropped 3 bases and J dropped 2; count of bases not matched to a gene: 6. DNA for the CDR3: TGTGCCAGCAGCTCCGGACTAGCGGAGCTCACAGATACGCAGTATTTT. It is translated as CASSSGLAELTDTQYF.

Regarding this clone: A read error may be the cause here, since a much bigger clone is one base away. This rearrangement joins TRBV5-4 to TRBJ2-7, with 9 bases matching TRBD1. This CDR3 contains 13 residues. The germline V gene has CDR1 SGHNT and CDR2 YYREEE (reference sequence). Trimming at V came to 5 bases and at J to 1 base, leaving 1 base not matched to a gene. The CDR3 DNA sequence: TGTGCCAGCAGAGGACAGGGGTCCTACGAGCAGTACTTC. Amino acid sequence: CASRGQGSYEQYF.

About this clone: With a far larger clone one base away, a read error is the likely cause. This chain links TRBV2 with TRBJ1-3; possible D gene TRBD1, 5 bases. Trimming stripped 3 bases from V and 1 base from J, with 16 bases between. Germline CDR1 SNHLY, CDR2 FYNNEI. The CDR3 extends over 17 amino acids. The CDR3 reads CASSEGVLPLSGNTIYF. The CDR3, as DNA: TGTGCCAGCAGTGAGGGGGTTCTCCCTCTTTCTGGAAACACCATATATTTT.

This clone came up a few times. V and J are TRBV5-4 and TRBJ1-1, with D possibly being TRBD1 (5 bases). The CDR3 has 16 residues. Germline loops: CDR1 SGHNT, CDR2 YYREEE (reference sequence). V was shortened by 0 bases and J by 3 bases, with 15 bases between the two germline ends. CDR3 residues: CASSLAQGRVYTEAFF. The CDR3 DNA sequence: TGTGCCAGCAGCTTGGCCCAGGGTAGGGTCTACACTGAAGCTTTCTTT. Together with reference TRBV5-4 and TRBJ1-1, the CDR3 gives the full variable domain: ETGVTQSPTHLIKTRGQQVTLRCSSQSGHNTVSWYQQALGQGPQFIFQYYREEENGRGNFPPRFSGLQFPNYSSELNVNALELDDSALYLCASSLAQGRVYTEAFFGQGTRLTVV.

The gene calls are TRBV7-9 and TRBJ2-5, with a possible D match to TRBD2 (5 bases). V lost 4 bases and J lost 5, with 17 bases in between. This CDR3 comprises 15 residues. CDR1 is SEHNR, CDR2 FQNEAQ, per germline (reference sequence). The CDR3 DNA reads as TGTGCCAGCAGCTCCCCCGGCGAGGGCCTGGAGACCCAGTACTTC. This gives the protein CASSSPGEGLETQYF.

V and J are TRBV28 and TRBJ2-1, with 9 bases identical to TRBD2. V shed 4 bases, J shed 8 bases, and the junction held 12 bases outside the gene matches. Germline loops: CDR1 MDHEN, CDR2 SYDVKM. This CDR3 has 16 residues. The CDR3 DNA sequence: TGTGCCAGCAGTTCCCCTGGCGGGAGGGCCGCGGATGAGCAGTTCTTC. Translating gives CASSSPGGRAADEQFF.

V gene TRBV12-5 combines with J gene TRBJ2-7, with D unclear. Germline-derived CDR1 and CDR2 are LGHNT and FRNRAP. The V end was cut by 6 bases, the J end by 4 bases, with 22 bases between. This CDR3 is built from 16 residues. The CDR3 here is CASGLKQQTAPYEQYF. CDR3 sequence (DNA): TGTGCTAGTGGCCTTAAACAGCAAACGGCCCCGTACGAGCAGTACTTC.

The rearrangement uses TRBV6-6 and TRBJ2-5; 8 nucleotides align to TRBD2. J was trimmed by 1 base and V by 5 bases; bases with no gene match: 3. CDR3 length: 14 residues. Germline CDR1 MNHNY, CDR2 SVGAGI (reference sequence). As DNA, the CDR3 is TGTGCCAGCAGTCTTCGGGAGGGCCAAGAGACCCAGTACTTC. Translated, it gives CASSLREGQETQYF.

V and J are TRBV2 and TRBJ2-3; D is unclear. The CDR3 runs 14 residues. Germline V gene lookup returns CDR1 SNHLY and CDR2 FYNNEI. V lost 4 bases, J lost 0 bases, and 8 bases lay in between. The CDR3 loop is CASSGGPSTDTQYF. The CDR3 nucleotides are TGTGCCAGCAGTGGTGGCCCTAGCACAGATACGCAGTATTTT.

Comments on this clone: Distinct nucleotide sequences in the sample also encode this CDR3. The V call is TRBV28, the J call TRBJ1-2; perhaps TRBD1 as D (5 bases). The CDR3 spans 13 residues. V lost 3 bases and J 4 bases, leaving 9 bases between the germline ends. CDR1 is MDHEN, CDR2 SYDVKM, per germline. CDR3 in DNA: TGTGCCAGCAGTTTTGGGGGAGCCTATGGCTACACCTTC. Translation: CASSFGGAYGYTF.

The chain has TRBV30 and TRBJ2-7, with a possible D match to TRBD1 (5 bases). In germline, CDR1 is GTSNPN, CDR2 SVGIG (reference sequence). The CDR3 loop spans 13 amino acids. Deletions cut 0 bases from V and 6 bases from J, with 12 bases between. CDR3 DNA: TGTGCCTGGAGTGTACAGGAACGTAGCGAGCAGTACTTC. Protein: CAWSVQERSEQYF.

CDR3 protein: CASSSQGEDIQYF. CDR3 DNA: TGCGCCAGCAGTTCACAGGGGGAGGACATTCAGTACTTC. The J gene is TRBJ2-4, the V gene TRBV10-1; the match to TRBD1 covers 8 bases. This CDR3 is built from 13 residues. V was clipped by 5 bases and J by 8 bases; unmatched bases: 5. Germline V lookup: CDR1 WNHNN, CDR2 SYGVQD (reference sequence).

This clone appeared a few times. The chain recombines TRBV5-6 with TRBJ2-1; D remains ambiguous. Germline CDR1 and CDR2: SGHDT and YYEEEE. CDR3 length: 13 residues. Trimming removed 10 bases from V and 0 bases from J, with 11 bases in between. CDR3 coding DNA: TGTGCCTCCAGCCCTCCCTCCTACAATGAGCAGTTCTTC. Amino acid sequence: CASSPPSYNEQFF.

As concerns this clone: This specimen includes other DNA sequences encoding the same CDR3. The chain is built from TRBV4-2 and TRBJ2-3; 13 nucleotides match TRBD2. The trim removed 4 bases at V and 0 bases at J, leaving 7 bases unmatched. Per germline, CDR1 LGHNA and CDR2 YNFKEQ. The CDR3 contains 18 residues. CDR3 DNA sequence: TGTGCCAGCAGCCCCTGGACTAGCGGGAGTTCAAGCACAGATACGCAGTATTTT. Its translation: CASSPWTSGSSSTDTQYF.

The CDR3 region has the DNA TGCGCCAGCAGCTCAACCGGGACGACTCTAGCCAAAAACATTCAGTACTTC. Its protein product is CASSSTGTTLAKNIQYF. The rearrangement links TRBV5-1 to TRBJ2-4; D tentatively reads TRBD1 or TRBD2 (5 bases each). The CDR3 totals 17 residues. V was cut by 3 bases and J by 0 bases, with 16 bases left in between. Per germline, CDR1 SGHRS and CDR2 YFSETQ. The full variable domain, rest sourced from reference TRBV5-1 and TRBJ2-4, is KAGVTQTPRYLIKTRGQQVTLSCSPISGHRSVSWYQQTPGQGLQFLFEYFSETQRNKGNFPGRFSGRQFSNSRSEMNVSTLELGDSALYLCASSSTGTTLAKNIQYFGAGTRLSVL.

The genes are TRBV19 and TRBJ2-1; possibly TRBD1 for D (5 bases). Trimming removed 4 bases at V and 10 bases at J, with 11 bases between. Germline assignment: CDR1 LNHDA and CDR2 SQIVND (reference sequence). The CDR3 contains 12 residues. CDR3 residues: CASSTTGREQFF. The DNA for the CDR3 is TGTGCCAGTAGTACCACAGGTCGGGAGCAGTTCTTC.

J is TRBJ1-5 and V is TRBV2, with a weak D call TRBD1 (5 bases). The CDR3 spans 16 residues. V was trimmed by 1 base and J by 7 bases, leaving 17 bases between them. In germline, CDR1 is SNHLY, CDR2 FYNNEI. The CDR3, as DNA: TGTGCCAGCAGTGAAGTATATAGGGGAGGAGGGCAGCCCCAGCATTTT. Its protein product is CASSEVYRGGGQPQHF.

In regard to this clone: Different DNA sequences within this sample yield the same CDR3. V is TRBV5-1 and J is TRBJ2-1; tentative D call: TRBD1 (6 bases). CDR1 and CDR2 from the germline V gene are SGHRS and YFSETQ. The CDR3 runs 15 residues. V was pared by 1 base and J by 2 bases, with 10 bases between. CDR3 amino acids: CASSLSSGAYNEQFF. Here the CDR3 DNA reads TGCGCCAGCAGCTTGTCGTCAGGGGCCTACAATGAGCAGTTCTTC.

This chain links TRBV10-2 with TRBJ2-1; perhaps TRBD2 as D (5 bases). Trimming removed 8 bases from V and 8 bases from J, with 10 bases in between. This CDR3 is 11 amino acids long. Germline V CDR1 and CDR2: WSHSY, SAAADI. The CDR3: CASRARDEQFF. CDR3 bases: TGCGCCAGCCGCGCGAGGGATGAGCAGTTCTTC.

This clone was counted many times. The chain is built from TRBV5-8 and TRBJ2-5; TRBD2 aligns across 11 bases. CDR3 length: 15 residues. V shed 3 bases and J 4 bases; nucleotides not matched to a gene: 5. The germline CDR1 and CDR2 sequences are SGHTS and YDEGEE. The CDR3 sequence: CASSSPGLAGETQYF. CDR3 nucleotides: TGTGCCAGCAGCTCCCCTGGACTAGCGGGAGAGACCCAGTACTTC. Using reference TRBV5-8 and TRBJ2-5 for the parts outside the CDR3, the full variable domain is EAGVTQSPTHLIKTRGQQATLRCSPISGHTSVYWYQQALGLGLQFLLWYDEGEERNRGNFPPRFSGRQFPNYSSELNVNALELEDSALYLCASSSPGLAGETQYFGPGTRLLVL.

The chain employs TRBV5-3 and TRBJ2-3, with D hard to call. TRBV5-3 is annotated as an ORF whose role is uncertain. V was cut by 4 bases and J by 2 bases, with 5 bases left in between. The CDR3 consists of 12 residues. CDR3 amino acids: CARSLSTDTQYF. In DNA, the CDR3 is TGTGCCAGAAGCCTTTCCACAGATACGCAGTATTTT.